A selection of T cell receptor beta chains follows, all from one sample in a study of beta chain features in type 1 diabetes. The protocol was immunoSEQ multiplex PCR, while the TCRdb copy is restricted to in-frame clones and leaves out a portion. The sample lists 300,000 to 450,000 clones, around a fifth occurring once. The sequencing input was naive CD4+ T cells from blood. The receptors here all came from a woman younger than 35 in good health. Each CDR3 is given with its conserved first and last residue. The D gene is left open where the match is weak. Size values are once, few and many counts, or a class for expanded clones, and some rows have none.

clone_size cdr3_length j_call d_call v_call cdr3_nt cdr3_aa
. 14 TRBJ2-5 TRBD1 TRBV5-4 TGTGCCAGCAGCGGGTACAGGGGGCGGGAGACCCAGTACTTC CASSGYRGRETQYF
. 15 TRBJ2-5 TRBD1 TRBV5-6 TGTGCCAGCAGCTTGCGACAGGGGATTCGAGAGACCCAGTACTTC CASSLRQGIRETQYF
few 15 TRBJ2-7 TRBD2 TRBV7-9 TGTGCCAGCAGCTTAGGCGGGGGAGGACTACGGGAGCAGTACTTC CASSLGGGGLREQYF
. 17 TRBJ2-1 TRBD2 TRBV4-1 TGCGCCAGCAGCCAAAATGTGGATAGCGGGAGATTCAGTGAGCAGTTCTTC CASSQNVDSGRFSEQFF
. 14 TRBJ1-4 . TRBV9 TGTGCCAGCAGCGGTCGGGGGGCAGATGAAAAACTGTTTTTT CASSGRGADEKLFF
few 16 TRBJ2-4 . TRBV4-2 TGTGCCAGCAGCCAAGAAGGAGGGACAGCCAAAAACATTCAGTACTTC CASSQEGGTAKNIQYF
. 13 TRBJ2-1 TRBD2 TRBV10-3 TGTGCCACTGGACTAGCGGGAGGGAATGAGCAGTTCTTC CATGLAGGNEQFF
few 17 TRBJ2-5 TRBD2 TRBV7-9 TGTGCCAGCAGCTCCCTCGGACTAGCGGGATGGCAAGAGACCCAGTACTTC CASSSLGLAGWQETQYF
few 15 TRBJ2-3 . TRBV5-5 TGTGCCAGCAGCTTGGGACAGACTAGCACAGATACGCAGTATTTT CASSLGQTSTDTQYF
. 14 TRBJ2-6 . TRBV10-3 TGTGCCATCAGTGAGTACGGTGGGGCCAACGTCCTGACTTTC CAISEYGGANVLTF
. 14 TRBJ2-7 TRBD1 TRBV9 TGTGCCAGCAGCTCCGGGACAGGGACCTACGAGCAGTACTTC CASSSGTGTYEQYF
. 14 TRBJ2-5 TRBD1 TRBV19 TGTGCCAGTAAAGGGACAGCGACCCAAGAGACCCAGTACTTC CASKGTATQETQYF
few 12 TRBJ1-1 . TRBV7-6 TGTGCCGTAGACAGTGTGAACACTGAAGCTTTCTTT CAVDSVNTEAFF
. 13 TRBJ1-1 . TRBV30 TGTGCCTGGATGAAGGGAGGGAACACTGAAGCCTTCTTT CAWMKGGNTEAFF
. 14 TRBJ1-1 . TRBV18 TGTGCCAGCTCACCAGTAAGTCCGGACACTGAAGCTTTCTTT CASSPVSPDTEAFF
. 16 TRBJ2-1 TRBD2 TRBV7-2 TGTGCCAGCAGCTTAGGGGCGACTAGCCTCGGCAATGAGCAGTTCTTC CASSLGATSLGNEQFF